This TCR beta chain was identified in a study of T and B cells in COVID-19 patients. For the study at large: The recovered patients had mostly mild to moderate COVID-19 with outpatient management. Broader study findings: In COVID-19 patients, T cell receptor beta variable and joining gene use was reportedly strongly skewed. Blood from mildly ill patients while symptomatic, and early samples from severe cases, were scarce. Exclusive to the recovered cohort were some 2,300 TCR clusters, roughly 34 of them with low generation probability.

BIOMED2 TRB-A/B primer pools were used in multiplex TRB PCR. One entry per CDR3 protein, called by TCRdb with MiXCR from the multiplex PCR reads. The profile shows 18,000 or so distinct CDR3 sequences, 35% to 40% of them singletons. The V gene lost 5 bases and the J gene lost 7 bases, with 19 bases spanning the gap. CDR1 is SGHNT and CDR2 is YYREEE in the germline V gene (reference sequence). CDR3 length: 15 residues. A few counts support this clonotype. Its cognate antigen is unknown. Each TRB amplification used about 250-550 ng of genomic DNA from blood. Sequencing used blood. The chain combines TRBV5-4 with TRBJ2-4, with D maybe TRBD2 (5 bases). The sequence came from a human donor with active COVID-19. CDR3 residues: CASSLFGNSRNIQYF. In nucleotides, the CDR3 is TGTGCCAGCAGTCTTTTCGGGAATTCGAGGAACATTCAGTACTTC.